The T cell receptor beta chain under discussion was sequenced for a study of blood T cells in healthy people across ages. A sample-barcoded 5' primer and a J-beta primer mix were used in a second PCR of roughly 6 to 11 cycles. TCRdb called the 5' RACE reads again in MiXCR, with one record for every CDR3 protein. The data contain around 1,800,000 distinct CDR3 sequences, more than 35% of them singletons. The CDR3 has 14 residues. The trim removed 8 bases at V and 2 bases at J, leaving 11 bases unmatched. The germline V gene has CDR1 DFQATT and CDR2 SNEGSKA (reference sequence). The chain is built from TRBV20-1 and TRBJ1-1; 7 bases map to TRBD1. The sample was blood. The sequence derives from a human donor in good health. CDR3 region: CSSPRTGKNTEAFF. Here the CDR3 DNA reads TGCAGTTCCCCCCGGACAGGAAAAAACACTGAAGCTTTCTTT.